These 30 T cell receptor beta chains came from one sample sequenced in a study of blood T cell repertoires in COVID-19 (dated by TCRdb to about 2020). The library came from the immunoSEQ multiplex PCR assay. This immuneACCESS table, as held by TCRdb, lists in-frame sequences with V and J called but not all clones. Of the missing ones, under half trace to an unresolved V gene in checked studies; the others have no known cause. In all, the sample holds 100,000 to 150,000 clones, and over 70% of those were seen once. In total, the top ten clones hold 3.8% of the sample. Sequencing was carried out using peripheral blood. The receptor set was obtained from a woman in her 50s with acute or convalescent COVID-19.

This sequence joins TRBV24-1 and TRBJ1-5; D not certain. The CDR3 length is 13 residues. Germline CDR1 reads KGHDR; CDR2 reads SFDVKD. Deletions cut 4 bases from V and 7 bases from J, with 10 bases between. CDR3 sequence: CATSEGAGQPQHF. DNA for the CDR3: TGTGCCACCAGTGAGGGAGCGGGGCAGCCCCAGCATTTT.

The chain combines TRBV7-9 with TRBJ2-1; D might be TRBD2 (5 bases). Between the trimmed V and J ends, which lost 3 bases and 0 bases, there was a span of 9 bases. This CDR3 has 15 residues. The germline V gene has CDR1 SEHNR and CDR2 FQNEAQ (reference sequence). The DNA of the CDR3 is TGTGCCAGCAGCTTGAGGGTCAGCTCCTACAATGAGCAGTTCTTC. Translated: CASSLRVSSYNEQFF.

The V and J genes are TRBV10-2 and TRBJ1-1; D ambiguous. The germline CDR1 and CDR2 sequences are WSHSY and SAAADI. CDR3 length equals 15 residues. V was pared by 3 bases and J by 4 bases, with 15 bases between. The CDR3 protein is CASSEDQVGSTEAFF. The CDR3 bases are TGCGCCAGCAGTGAAGACCAGGTTGGCAGCACTGAAGCTTTCTTT.

The V gene is TRBV10-1, the J gene TRBJ2-7; 7 bases agree with TRBD1. J gave up 5 bases and V 4 bases, and 5 bases lay outside the gene matches. CDR3 size: 13 residues. Germline V gene sequence: CDR1 WNHNN, CDR2 SYGVQD (reference sequence). CDR3 bases: TGCGCCAGCAGTGCCCTACAGGGGAACGAGCAGTACTTC. This codes for CASSALQGNEQYF.

This chain uses TRBV6-5 with TRBJ1-2, with 10 bases fitting TRBD1. CDR3 length: 13 residues. Germline V lookup: CDR1 MNHEY, CDR2 SVGAGI. CDR3 sequence (DNA): TGTGTCACCGGGACAGGGGTCGAGTATGGCTACACCTTC. It yields the protein CVTGTGVEYGYTF.

The V gene is TRBV5-5, the J gene TRBJ2-3; tentative D call: TRBD1 (5 bases). Germline CDR1 reads SGHKS; CDR2 reads YYEKEE (reference sequence). The V gene lost 2 bases and the J gene lost 0 bases, with 7 bases spanning the gap. The CDR3 extends over 14 amino acids. CDR3 in DNA: TGTGCCAGCAGCTTCCGACAGAGCACAGATACGCAGTATTTT. As protein: CASSFRQSTDTQYF.

The genes are TRBV10-3 and TRBJ2-7; 10 bases align to TRBD2. Trimming took 4 bases from V and 6 from J; bases not matched to a gene: 9. CDR3 length equals 15 residues. The germline V gene encodes CDR1 ENHRY and CDR2 SYGVKD. The CDR3 DNA sequence: TGTGCCATCAGTGGGGGGCTAGCGGGAGTCTTCGAGCAGTACTTC. Its translation: CAISGGLAGVFEQYF.

The rearrangement uses TRBV28 and TRBJ2-7; 8 nucleotides align to TRBD1. Germline V gene lookup returns CDR1 MDHEN and CDR2 SYDVKM. The CDR3 has 14 amino acids. The V gene end was trimmed by 4 bases and the J gene end by 4 bases; junction bases not matched to a gene: 6. The CDR3 sequence: CASSSSDREYEQYF. DNA of the CDR3: TGTGCCAGCAGTTCATCGGACAGGGAGTACGAGCAGTACTTC.

The chain uses TRBV5-1 and TRBJ2-1; D gene unclear. The length of the CDR3 is 13 residues. Between the trimmed V and J ends, which lost 1 base and 5 bases, there was a span of 7 bases. Germline CDR1 is SGHRS and CDR2 is YFSETQ. CDR3 DNA: TGCGCCAGCAGCTTGCCCTCAGACAATGAGCAGTTCTTC. Protein sequence: CASSLPSDNEQFF.

V is TRBV2 and J is TRBJ1-6, with D unclear. Germline V gives CDR1 SNHLY, CDR2 FYNNEI. The CDR3 spans 14 residues. Between the trimmed V and J ends, which lost 10 bases and 9 bases, there was a span of 19 bases. This CDR3 reads CATAGRYNGSPLHF. CDR3 bases: TGTGCCACCGCGGGGAGATACAATGGTTCACCCCTCCACTTT.

V is TRBV7-9 and J is TRBJ1-2; the D is unclear. CDR3 length: 16 residues. The V end lost 6 bases, the J end lost 1 base, and 18 bases lay between the germline ends. Germline V gene sequence: CDR1 SEHNR, CDR2 FQNEAQ (reference sequence). In nucleotides, the CDR3 is TGTGCCAGCAGTTCCCCCCCCGGGTTAAATAACTATGGCTACACCTTC. Amino acids: CASSSPPGLNNYGYTF.

This rearrangement joins TRBV29-1 to TRBJ2-1; 8 nucleotides align to TRBD2. V shed 7 bases and J 3 bases; nucleotides not matched to a gene: 8. The CDR3 contains 14 residues. From germline, CDR1 is SQVTM and CDR2 ANQGSEA. The chain's CDR3 is CSGGIAGIYNEQFF. The CDR3, as DNA: TGCAGCGGGGGAATAGCGGGGATCTACAATGAGCAGTTCTTC.

The DNA for the CDR3 is TGTGCCAGCAGCCCCGGGGTTATCCGGGGGTATGGCTACACCTTC. Amino acid sequence: CASSPGVIRGYGYTF. The V call is TRBV2, the J call TRBJ1-2; possibly TRBD1 for D (5 bases). Trimming stripped 6 bases from V and 5 bases from J, with 19 bases between. Germline loops: CDR1 SNHLY, CDR2 FYNNEI. The CDR3 spans 15 residues.

V and J are TRBV3-1 (or the pseudogene TRBV3-2) and TRBJ2-1; D call uncertain. V was trimmed by 1 base and J by 10 bases, leaving 11 bases between them. The length of the CDR3 is 13 residues. Germline V gene lookup returns CDR1 LGHDT and CDR2 YNNKEL (reference sequence). DNA of the CDR3: TGTGCCAGCAGCCAAGCCCGCGGCGAAGAGCAGTTCTTC. It specifies CASSQARGEEQFF.

The chain carries TRBV7-2 and TRBJ1-5; D possibly corresponds to TRBD1 (6 bases). The CDR3 totals 17 residues. V dropped 5 bases and J dropped 2 bases, with 19 bases sitting between them. From germline, CDR1 is SGHTA and CDR2 FQGNSA. The CDR3 DNA reads as TGTGCCAGCAGCGGGGGGCGGGGGACGAGTGGCAATCAGCCCCAGCATTTT. It translates to CASSGGRGTSGNQPQHF.

J is TRBJ1-1 and V is TRBV10-2; the D gene is possibly TRBD1 (5 bases). The CDR3 is 15 residues long. Germline V gene data show CDR1 as WSHSY and CDR2 as SAAADI. Trimming cost V 6 bases and J 3 bases, with 17 bases left between them. The CDR3 coding sequence is TGCGCCAGCAGACCCAGGACGGGGGGGGACACTGAAGCTTTCTTT. Translated: CASRPRTGGDTEAFF.

This clone occurred a few times. The CDR3 sequence: CASSPGLAGPTGELFF. The CDR3 region has the DNA TGTGCCAGTAGCCCCGGACTAGCGGGACCCACCGGGGAGCTGTTTTTT. This chain uses TRBV19 with TRBJ2-2; the match to TRBD2 covers 12 bases. J was trimmed by 4 bases and V by 6 bases; bases with no gene match: 6. This CDR3 is 16 amino acids long. Germline V gives CDR1 LNHDA, CDR2 SQIVND (reference sequence).

This sequence joins TRBV6-5 and TRBJ2-1; 9 bases map to TRBD2. CDR1 and CDR2 (germline): MNHEY, SVGAGI. Trimming cost V 6 bases and J 0 bases; bases outside gene matches: 3. This CDR3 contains 15 residues. CDR3 loop: CASRLAGSSYNEQFF. CDR3 bases: TGTGCCAGCAGGCTAGCGGGAAGCTCCTACAATGAGCAGTTCTTC.

The gene calls are TRBV5-1 and TRBJ2-5, with 7 bases lining up with TRBD2. Trimming took 0 bases from V and 0 from J; bases not matched to a gene: 5. CDR1 and CDR2 (germline): SGHRS, YFSETQ. CDR3 length equals 16 residues. CDR3 amino acids: CASSLGSGEYQETQYF. CDR3 bases: TGCGCCAGCAGCTTGGGGAGCGGGGAGTACCAAGAGACCCAGTACTTC.

The CDR3 loop reads CASRGQMNTEAFF. CDR3 in DNA: TGTGCCAGCAGGGGACAGATGAACACTGAAGCTTTCTTT. The V and J genes are TRBV25-1 and TRBJ1-1; 7 positions agree with TRBD1. V trimming: 6 bases; J trimming: 0 bases; junction bases outside the gene matches: 1. Germline loops: CDR1 MGHDK, CDR2 SYGVNS. The CDR3 covers 13 residues.

V gene TRBV29-1 combines with J gene TRBJ2-3; 8 bases align to TRBD1. Germline CDR1 reads SQVTM; CDR2 reads ANQGSEA. The V segment lost 1 base and the J segment 5 bases; nucleotides outside the gene matches: 5. CDR3 length: 14 amino acids. Here the CDR3 reads CSVEGTGSGDTQYF. For the CDR3, the DNA is TGCAGCGTTGAAGGGACAGGGAGCGGAGATACGCAGTATTTT.

This chain uses TRBV6-1 with TRBJ2-3; D gene ambiguous. Germline loops: CDR1 MNHNS, CDR2 SASEGT. The CDR3 covers 12 residues. The V gene lost 2 bases and the J gene lost 8 bases, with 8 bases spanning the gap. CDR3 sequence: CASSETEFTQYF. The DNA for the CDR3 is TGTGCCAGCAGTGAAACTGAGTTTACGCAGTATTTT.

This sequence joins TRBV7-9 and TRBJ1-2; maybe TRBD1 (6 bases). Germline CDR1 and CDR2: SEHNR and FQNEAQ (reference sequence). V was clipped by 5 bases and J by 1 base, with 11 bases between them. The CDR3 has 14 residues. The CDR3 nucleotides are TGTGCCAGCAGCGGACTGGACAGTAACTATGGCTACACCTTC. Residues: CASSGLDSNYGYTF.

The V and J genes are TRBV15 and TRBJ1-4, with 9 nucleotides matching TRBD1. The germline CDR1 and CDR2 sequences are LNHNV and YYDKDF (reference sequence). The V gene end was trimmed by 0 bases and the J gene end by 12 bases; junction bases not matched to a gene: 5. This CDR3 contains 14 residues. CDR3 amino acids: CATSRDRWTGELFF. The CDR3, as DNA: TGTGCCACCAGCAGAGATCGATGGACAGGGGAACTGTTTTTT.

The CDR3, as DNA: TGTGCCAGCAGTGAAGCGACAGGGAGTGCGCACAATGAGCAGTTCTTC. Encoded protein: CASSEATGSAHNEQFF. This chain uses TRBV2 with TRBJ2-1, with 7 bases that match TRBD1. With V trimmed by 0 bases and J by 5 bases, 7 bases remained unmatched. Germline CDR1 SNHLY, CDR2 FYNNEI. The CDR3 runs to 16 residues.

V usage is TRBV6-5 and J usage is TRBJ1-5; possibly TRBD1 for D (6 bases). Germline-derived CDR1 and CDR2 are MNHEY and SVGAGI. Trimming took off 2 bases at V and 3 bases at J, with 11 bases between the two ends. This CDR3 region has 15 residues. CDR3 loop: CASSYDRSSNQPQHF. The CDR3 bases are TGTGCCAGCAGTTACGACAGGTCCTCCAATCAGCCCCAGCATTTT.

The V and J genes are TRBV3-1 (or the pseudogene TRBV3-2) and TRBJ1-2; TRBD1 matches 9 bases. This CDR3 region has 15 residues. V lost 6 bases and J lost 3; bases outside the gene matches: 8. Germline values: CDR1 LGHDT, CDR2 YNNKEL (reference sequence). The CDR3 nucleotides are TGTGCCAGCAGACCTACAGGGGGCTTCCACTATGGCTACACCTTC. Protein product: CASRPTGGFHYGYTF.

This clone has only one observation. The chain employs TRBV10-3 and TRBJ2-6; 7 bases fit TRBD1. Per the germline V gene, CDR1 is ENHRY and CDR2 is SYGVKD. This CDR3 has 18 amino acids. Trimming at V came to 7 bases and at J to 0 bases, leaving 12 bases not matched to a gene. The CDR3 DNA follows: TGTGCCATCACTCCGAGACAGGGCACCAGCTCTGGGGCCAACGTCCTGACTTTC. Protein: CAITPRQGTSSGANVLTF.

J is TRBJ1-3 and V is TRBV6-6; D perhaps matches TRBD1 (6 bases). Germline V gene sequence: CDR1 MNHNY, CDR2 SVGAGI (reference sequence). The V gene lost 10 bases and the J gene lost 0 bases, with 13 bases spanning the gap. CDR3 length equals 14 residues. CDR3 protein: CATGQGNSGNTIYF. CDR3 DNA sequence: TGTGCCACCGGCCAGGGGAACTCTGGAAACACCATATATTTT.

This clone appeared a single time. The gene calls are TRBV7-3 and TRBJ1-1, with TRBD1 matching over 9 bases. The CDR3 sequence is 14 residues long. Germline V CDR1 and CDR2: SGHTA, FQGTGA. The V segment lost 3 bases and the J segment 8 bases; nucleotides outside the gene matches: 7. Here the CDR3 reads CASSFSPGTGEAFF. The CDR3 nucleotides read TGTGCCAGCAGCTTCAGTCCCGGGACAGGGGAAGCTTTCTTT.